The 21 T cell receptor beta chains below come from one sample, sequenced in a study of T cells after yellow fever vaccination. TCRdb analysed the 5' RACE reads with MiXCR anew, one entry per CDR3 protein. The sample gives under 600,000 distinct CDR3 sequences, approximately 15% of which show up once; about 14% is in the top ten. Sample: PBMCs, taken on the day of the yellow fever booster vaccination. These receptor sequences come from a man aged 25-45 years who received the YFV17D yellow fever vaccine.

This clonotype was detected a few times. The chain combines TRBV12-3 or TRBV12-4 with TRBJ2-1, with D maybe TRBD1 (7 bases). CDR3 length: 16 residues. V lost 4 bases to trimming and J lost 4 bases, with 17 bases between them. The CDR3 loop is CASSSQGGGRYNEQFF. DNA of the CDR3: TGTGCCAGCAGTTCTCAGGGGGGAGGCAGGTACAATGAGCAGTTCTTC.

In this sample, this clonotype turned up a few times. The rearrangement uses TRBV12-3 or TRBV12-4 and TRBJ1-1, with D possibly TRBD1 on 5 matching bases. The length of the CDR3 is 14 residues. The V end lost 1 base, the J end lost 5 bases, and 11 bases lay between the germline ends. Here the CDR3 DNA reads TGTGCCAGCAGTTTAGTCCCAGGGCGGACTGAAGCTTTCTTT. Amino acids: CASSLVPGRTEAFF.

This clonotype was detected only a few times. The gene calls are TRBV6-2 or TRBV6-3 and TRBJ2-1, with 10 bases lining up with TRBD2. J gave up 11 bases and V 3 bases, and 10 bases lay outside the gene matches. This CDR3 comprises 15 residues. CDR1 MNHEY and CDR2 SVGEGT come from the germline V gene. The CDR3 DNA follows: TGTGCCAGCAGTTATCTAGCGGGAGAGATGGTGAAGCAGTTCTTC. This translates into CASSYLAGEMVKQFF.

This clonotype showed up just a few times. CDR3: CAIGVSAGSRETQYF. CDR3 DNA sequence: TGTGCCATCGGGGTTTCCGCTGGGAGTCGAGAGACCCAGTACTTC. V gene TRBV10-3 combines with J gene TRBJ2-5; the D gene is possibly TRBD2 (5 bases). CDR3 length: 15 amino acids. The V end was cut by 8 bases, the J end by 4 bases, with 20 bases between. CDR1 and CDR2 (germline): ENHRY, SYGVKD.

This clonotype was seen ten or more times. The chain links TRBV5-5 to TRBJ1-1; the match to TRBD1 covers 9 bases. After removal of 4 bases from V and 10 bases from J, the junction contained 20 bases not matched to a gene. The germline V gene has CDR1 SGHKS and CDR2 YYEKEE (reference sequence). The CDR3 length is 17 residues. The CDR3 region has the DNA TGTGCCAGCAGCCCTGGGGGACAGGGTGGTGCCTTAATCGGAGCTTTCTTT. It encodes CASSPGGQGGALIGAFF.

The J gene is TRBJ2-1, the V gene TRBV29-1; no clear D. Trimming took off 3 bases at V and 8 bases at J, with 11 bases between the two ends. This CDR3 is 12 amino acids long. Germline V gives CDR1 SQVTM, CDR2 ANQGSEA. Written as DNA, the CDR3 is TGCAGCGTTGATAGGCCGTCGGATGAGCAGTTCTTC. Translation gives CSVDRPSDEQFF.

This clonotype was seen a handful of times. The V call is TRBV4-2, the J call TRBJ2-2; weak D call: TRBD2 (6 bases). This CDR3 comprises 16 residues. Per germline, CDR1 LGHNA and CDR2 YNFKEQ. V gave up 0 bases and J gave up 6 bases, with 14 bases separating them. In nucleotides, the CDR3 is TGTGCCAGCAGCCAAGATAGGGTGCGGAGGGCCGGGGAGCTGTTTTTT. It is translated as CASSQDRVRRAGELFF.

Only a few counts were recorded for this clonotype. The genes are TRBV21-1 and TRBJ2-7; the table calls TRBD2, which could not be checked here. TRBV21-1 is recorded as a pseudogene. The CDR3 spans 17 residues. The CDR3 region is CASSKPWTSESSYEQYF. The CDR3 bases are TGTGCCAGCAGCAAACCTTGGACTAGCGAGAGCTCCTACGAGCAGTACTTC.

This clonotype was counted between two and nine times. CDR3 in amino acids: CASSQRGVRAEAFF. In DNA form, the CDR3 reads TGTGCCAGCAGTCAAAGGGGGGTGAGGGCTGAAGCTTTCTTT. The chain is built from TRBV12-3 or TRBV12-4 and TRBJ1-1, with D perhaps TRBD1 (6 bases). This CDR3 is 14 amino acids long. Trimming took 5 bases from V and 6 from J, leaving 16 bases between them.

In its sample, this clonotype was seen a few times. CDR3: CASSSWTSYEQFF. CDR3 DNA sequence: TGTGCCAGCAGCTCCTGGACTAGCTATGAGCAGTTCTTC. The chain couples TRBV7-2 to TRBJ2-1; TRBD2 agrees at 8 bases. This CDR3 has 13 amino acids. The V gene end was trimmed by 4 bases and the J gene end by 8 bases; junction bases not matched to a gene: 4. CDR1 SGHTA and CDR2 FQGNSA come from the germline V gene.

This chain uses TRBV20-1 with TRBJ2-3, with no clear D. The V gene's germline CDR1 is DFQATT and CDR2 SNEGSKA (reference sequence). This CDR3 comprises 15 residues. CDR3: CSSSHAPGFTDTQYF. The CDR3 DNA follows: TGCAGCTCGAGCCACGCTCCGGGCTTCACAGATACGCAGTATTTT.

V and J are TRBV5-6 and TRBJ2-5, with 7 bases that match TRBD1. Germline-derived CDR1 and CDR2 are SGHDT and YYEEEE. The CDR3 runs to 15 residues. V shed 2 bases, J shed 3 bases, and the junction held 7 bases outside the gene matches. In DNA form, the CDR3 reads TGTGCCAGCAGCTTTCTCGACAGGGCCGAAGAGACCCAGTACTTC. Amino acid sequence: CASSFLDRAEETQYF.

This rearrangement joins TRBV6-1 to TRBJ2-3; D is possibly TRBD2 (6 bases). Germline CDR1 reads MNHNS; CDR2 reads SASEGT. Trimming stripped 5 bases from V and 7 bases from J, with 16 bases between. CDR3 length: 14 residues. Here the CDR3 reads CASSQGLKVNTQYF. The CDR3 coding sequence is TGTGCCAGCAGTCAGGGACTGAAGGTGAATACGCAGTATTTT.

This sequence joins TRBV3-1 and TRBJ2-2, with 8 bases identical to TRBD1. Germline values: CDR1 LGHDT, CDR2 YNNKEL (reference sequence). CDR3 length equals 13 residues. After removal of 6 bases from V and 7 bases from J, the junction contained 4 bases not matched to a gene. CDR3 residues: CASRDRVGGELFF. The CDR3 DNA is TGTGCCAGCAGGGACAGGGTCGGCGGGGAGCTGTTTTTT.

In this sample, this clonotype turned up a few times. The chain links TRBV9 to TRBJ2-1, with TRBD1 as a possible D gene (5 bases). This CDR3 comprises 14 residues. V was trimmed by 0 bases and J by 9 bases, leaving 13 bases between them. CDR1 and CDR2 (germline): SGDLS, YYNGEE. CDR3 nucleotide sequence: TGTGCCAGCAGCGTAGAAAGGGGTGGGCGTGAGCAGTTCTTC. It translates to CASSVERGGREQFF.

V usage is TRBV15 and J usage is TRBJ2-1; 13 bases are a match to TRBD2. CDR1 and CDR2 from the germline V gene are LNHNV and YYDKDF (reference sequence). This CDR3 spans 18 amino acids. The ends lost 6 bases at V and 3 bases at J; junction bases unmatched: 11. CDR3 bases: TGTGCCACCAGAGAGTGGACACTAGCGGGAGGGATCTACAATGAGCAGTTCTTC. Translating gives CATREWTLAGGIYNEQFF.

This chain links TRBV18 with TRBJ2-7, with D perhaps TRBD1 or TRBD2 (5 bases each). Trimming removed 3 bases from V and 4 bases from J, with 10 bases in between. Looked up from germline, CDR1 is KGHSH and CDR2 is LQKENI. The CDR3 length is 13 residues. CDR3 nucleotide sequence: TGTGCCAGCTCACCCCGGGGCGAGTACGAGCAGTACTTC. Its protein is CASSPRGEYEQYF.

CDR3 nucleotides: TGTGCCAGCAGCTTACCGACTAGCCGGGGTATATACGAGCAGTACTTC. Translated, it gives CASSLPTSRGIYEQYF. The V call is TRBV14, the J call TRBJ2-7, with 7 bases lining up with TRBD2. V shed 5 bases and J 4 bases; nucleotides not matched to a gene: 14. CDR1 and CDR2 (germline): SGHDN, FVKESK. The CDR3 spans 16 residues.

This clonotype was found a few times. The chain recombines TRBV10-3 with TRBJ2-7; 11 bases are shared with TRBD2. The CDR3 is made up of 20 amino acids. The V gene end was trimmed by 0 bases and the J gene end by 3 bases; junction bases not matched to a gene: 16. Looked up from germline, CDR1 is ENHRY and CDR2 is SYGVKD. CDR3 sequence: CAISESGTGKLAGAFYEQYF. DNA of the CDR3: TGTGCCATCAGTGAGTCTGGGACAGGGAAACTAGCGGGGGCCTTCTACGAGCAGTACTTC.

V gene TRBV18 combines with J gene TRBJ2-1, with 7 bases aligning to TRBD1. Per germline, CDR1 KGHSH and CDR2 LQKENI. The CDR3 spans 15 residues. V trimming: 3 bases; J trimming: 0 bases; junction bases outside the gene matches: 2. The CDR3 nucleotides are TGTGCCAGCTCACCTACAGGGGACTCCTACAATGAGCAGTTCTTC. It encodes CASSPTGDSYNEQFF.

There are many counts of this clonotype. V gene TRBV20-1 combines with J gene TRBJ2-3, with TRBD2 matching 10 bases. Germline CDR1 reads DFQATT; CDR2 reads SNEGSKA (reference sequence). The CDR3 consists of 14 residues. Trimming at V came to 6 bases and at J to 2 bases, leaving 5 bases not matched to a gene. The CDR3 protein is CSAQTSGATDTQYF. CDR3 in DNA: TGCAGTGCGCAAACTAGCGGGGCCACAGATACGCAGTATTTT.